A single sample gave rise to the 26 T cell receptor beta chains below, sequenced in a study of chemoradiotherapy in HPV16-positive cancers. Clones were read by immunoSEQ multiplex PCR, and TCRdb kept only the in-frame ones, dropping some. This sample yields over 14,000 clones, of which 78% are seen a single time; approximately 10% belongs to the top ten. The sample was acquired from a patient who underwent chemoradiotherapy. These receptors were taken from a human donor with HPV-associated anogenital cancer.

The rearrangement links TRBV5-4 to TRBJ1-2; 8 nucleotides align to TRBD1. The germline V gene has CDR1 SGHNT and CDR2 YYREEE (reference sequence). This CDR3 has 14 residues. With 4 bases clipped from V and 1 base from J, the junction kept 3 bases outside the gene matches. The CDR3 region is CASSRGQVNYGYTF. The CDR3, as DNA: TGTGCCAGCAGCAGGGGACAGGTTAACTATGGCTACACCTTC.

The CDR3 here is CASSPRTDEEQFF. The CDR3 nucleotides are TGTGCCAGCAGCCCCCGGACAGACGAAGAGCAGTTCTTC. The chain links TRBV7-6 to TRBJ2-1; tentatively, D is TRBD1 (6 bases). Per the germline V gene, CDR1 is SGHVS and CDR2 is FNYEAQ. This CDR3 is built from 13 residues. With 5 bases removed from V and 10 bases from J, the gap between germline ends came to 15 bases.

Written as DNA, the CDR3 is TGTGCCAGCGCAGAAAACAGGAACACTGAAGCTTTCTTT. It is translated as CASAENRNTEAFF. The V and J genes are TRBV11-1 and TRBJ1-1, with D unclear. V was cut by 8 bases and J by 1 base, with 11 bases left in between. The CDR3 has 13 amino acids. From germline, CDR1 is SGHAT and CDR2 FQDESV (reference sequence).

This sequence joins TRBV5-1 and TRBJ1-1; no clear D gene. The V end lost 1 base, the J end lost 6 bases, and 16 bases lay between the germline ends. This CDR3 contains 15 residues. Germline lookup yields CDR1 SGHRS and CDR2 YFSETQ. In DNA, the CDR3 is TGCGCCAGCAGCTTGCAAGGGAGTGGAAGCTCTGAAGCTTTCTTT. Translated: CASSLQGSGSSEAFF. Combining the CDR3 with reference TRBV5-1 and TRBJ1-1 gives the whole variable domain KAGVTQTPRYLIKTRGQQVTLSCSPISGHRSVSWYQQTPGQGLQFLFEYFSETQRNKGNFPGRFSGRQFSNSRSEMNVSTLELGDSALYLCASSLQGSGSSEAFFGQGTRLTVV.

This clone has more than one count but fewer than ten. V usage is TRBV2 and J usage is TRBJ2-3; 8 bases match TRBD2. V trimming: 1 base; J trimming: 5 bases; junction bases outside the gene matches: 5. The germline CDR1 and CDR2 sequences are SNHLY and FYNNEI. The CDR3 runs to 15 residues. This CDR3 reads CASSEGRGGRDTQYF. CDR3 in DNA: TGTGCCAGCAGTGAAGGACGGGGGGGCAGAGATACGCAGTATTTT.

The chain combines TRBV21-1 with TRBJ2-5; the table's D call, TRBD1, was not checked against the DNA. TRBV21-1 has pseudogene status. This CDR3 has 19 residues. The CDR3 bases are TGTGCCAGCAGCCCACCATGTTCGCCGGGACAGGGGGCTGGAGAGACCCAGTACTTC. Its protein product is CASSPPCSPGQGAGETQYF.

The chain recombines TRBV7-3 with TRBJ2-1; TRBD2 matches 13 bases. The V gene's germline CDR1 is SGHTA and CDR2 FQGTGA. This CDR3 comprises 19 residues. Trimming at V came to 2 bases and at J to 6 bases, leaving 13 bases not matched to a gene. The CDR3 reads CASSLVGTSGARKSNEQFF. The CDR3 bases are TGTGCCAGCAGCTTAGTCGGGACTAGCGGGGCCCGAAAAAGCAATGAGCAGTTCTTC.

CDR3 protein: CASSITGREDQPQHF. The CDR3 DNA is TGTGCCAGTAGCATTACAGGGAGAGAAGATCAGCCCCAGCATTTT. This chain links TRBV19 with TRBJ1-5; tentatively, D is TRBD1 (6 bases). The CDR3 is made up of 15 amino acids. CDR1 LNHDA and CDR2 SQIVND come from the germline V gene (reference sequence). V gave up 6 bases and J gave up 5 bases, with 17 bases separating them.

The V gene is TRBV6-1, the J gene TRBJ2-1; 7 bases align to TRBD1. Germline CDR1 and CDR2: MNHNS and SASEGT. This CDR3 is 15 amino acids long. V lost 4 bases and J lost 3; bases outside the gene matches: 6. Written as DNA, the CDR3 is TGTGCCAGCAGTGCTAGGGGGCTGGTCTACAATGAGCAGTTCTTC. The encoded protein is CASSARGLVYNEQFF.

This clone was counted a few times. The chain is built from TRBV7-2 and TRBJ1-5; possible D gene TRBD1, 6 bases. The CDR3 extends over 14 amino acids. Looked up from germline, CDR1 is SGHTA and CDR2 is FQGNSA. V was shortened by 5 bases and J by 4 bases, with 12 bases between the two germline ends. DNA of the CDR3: TGTGCCAGCAGCCCACCCCAGGGGAATCAGCCCCAGCATTTT. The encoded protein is CASSPPQGNQPQHF.

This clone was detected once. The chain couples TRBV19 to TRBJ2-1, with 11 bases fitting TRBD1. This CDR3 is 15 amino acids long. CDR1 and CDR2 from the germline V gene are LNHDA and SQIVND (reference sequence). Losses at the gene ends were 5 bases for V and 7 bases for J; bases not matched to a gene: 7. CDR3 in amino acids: CASSLARDRGNEQFF. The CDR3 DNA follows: TGTGCCAGTAGTCTTGCTCGGGACAGGGGGAATGAGCAGTTCTTC.

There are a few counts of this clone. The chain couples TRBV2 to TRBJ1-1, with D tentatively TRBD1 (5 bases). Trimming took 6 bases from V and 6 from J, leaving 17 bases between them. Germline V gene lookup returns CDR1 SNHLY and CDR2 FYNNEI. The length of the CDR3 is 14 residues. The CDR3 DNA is TGTGCCAGCAGCCTAGGACACGGGAAGGCTGAAGCTTTCTTT. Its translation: CASSLGHGKAEAFF.

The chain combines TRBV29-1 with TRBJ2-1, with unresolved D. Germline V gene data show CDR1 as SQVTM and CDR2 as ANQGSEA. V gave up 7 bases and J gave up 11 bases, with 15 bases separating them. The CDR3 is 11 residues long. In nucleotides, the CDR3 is TGCAGCGCGCACAACACAAGGAAGCAGTTCTTC. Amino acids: CSAHNTRKQFF.

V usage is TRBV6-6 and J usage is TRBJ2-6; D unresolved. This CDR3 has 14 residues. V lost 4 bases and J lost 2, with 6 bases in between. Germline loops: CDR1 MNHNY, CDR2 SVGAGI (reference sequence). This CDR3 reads CASSSNAGANVLTF. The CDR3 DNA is TGTGCCAGCAGTTCAAACGCTGGGGCCAACGTCCTGACTTTC.

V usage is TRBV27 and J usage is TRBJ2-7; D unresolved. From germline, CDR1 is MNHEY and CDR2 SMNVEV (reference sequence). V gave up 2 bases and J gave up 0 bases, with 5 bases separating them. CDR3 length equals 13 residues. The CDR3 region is CASSLVSSYEQYF. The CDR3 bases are TGTGCCAGCAGTTTAGTTAGCTCCTACGAGCAGTACTTC.

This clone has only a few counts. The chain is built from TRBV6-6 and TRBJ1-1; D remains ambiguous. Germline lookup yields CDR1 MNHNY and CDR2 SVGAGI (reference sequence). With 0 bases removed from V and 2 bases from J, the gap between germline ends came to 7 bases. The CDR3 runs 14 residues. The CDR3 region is CASSYSGINTEAFF. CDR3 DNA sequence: TGTGCCAGCAGTTACTCCGGGATAAACACTGAAGCTTTCTTT.

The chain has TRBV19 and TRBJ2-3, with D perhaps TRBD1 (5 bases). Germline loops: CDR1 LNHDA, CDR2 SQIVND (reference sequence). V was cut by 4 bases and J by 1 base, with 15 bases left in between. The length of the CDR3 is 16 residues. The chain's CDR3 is CASSTTRDFGTDTQYF. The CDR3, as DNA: TGTGCCAGTAGTACGACCAGGGATTTTGGCACAGATACGCAGTATTTT.

CDR3 nucleotide sequence: TGTGCCAGTAGTATTGGGGGACCCGGGGACACTGAAGCTTTCTTT. This encodes CASSIGGPGDTEAFF. This chain connects TRBV19 to TRBJ1-1; perhaps TRBD1 as D (5 bases). CDR1 is LNHDA, CDR2 SQIVND, per germline (reference sequence). The CDR3 is made up of 15 amino acids. Trimming left V 3 bases short and J 3 bases short, with 14 bases between.

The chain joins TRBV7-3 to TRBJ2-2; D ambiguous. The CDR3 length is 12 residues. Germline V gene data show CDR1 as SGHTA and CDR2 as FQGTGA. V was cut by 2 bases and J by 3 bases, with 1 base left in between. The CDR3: CASSLDTGELFF. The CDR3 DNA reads TGTGCCAGCAGCTTAGACACCGGGGAGCTGTTTTTT.

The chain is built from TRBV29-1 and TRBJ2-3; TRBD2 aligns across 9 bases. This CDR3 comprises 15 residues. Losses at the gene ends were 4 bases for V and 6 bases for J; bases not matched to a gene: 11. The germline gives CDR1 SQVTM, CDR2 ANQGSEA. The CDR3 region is CSVGGLGGGADTQYF. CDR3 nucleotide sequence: TGCAGCGTTGGCGGCTTGGGCGGGGGGGCGGATACGCAGTATTTT.

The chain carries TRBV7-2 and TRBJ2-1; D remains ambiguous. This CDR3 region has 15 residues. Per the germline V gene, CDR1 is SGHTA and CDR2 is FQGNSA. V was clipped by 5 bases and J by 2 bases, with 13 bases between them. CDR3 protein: CASSPRAEPYNEQFF. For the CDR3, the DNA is TGTGCCAGCAGCCCTAGGGCAGAACCCTACAATGAGCAGTTCTTC.

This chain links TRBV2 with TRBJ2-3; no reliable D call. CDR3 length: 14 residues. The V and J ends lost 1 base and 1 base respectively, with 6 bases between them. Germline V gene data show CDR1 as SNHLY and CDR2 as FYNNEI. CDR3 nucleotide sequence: TGTGCCAGCAGTGAAGGTTCCGGCACAGATACGCAGTATTTT. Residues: CASSEGSGTDTQYF.

DNA of the CDR3: TGCGCCAGCAGCCTTACCGGGACGTGGGGAGAAAACACCATATATTTT. It yields the protein CASSLTGTWGENTIYF. V and J are TRBV5-1 and TRBJ1-3; D may be TRBD1 (5 bases). The CDR3 has 16 residues. The V gene's germline CDR1 is SGHRS and CDR2 YFSETQ. Trimming removed 4 bases from V and 6 bases from J, with 20 bases in between.

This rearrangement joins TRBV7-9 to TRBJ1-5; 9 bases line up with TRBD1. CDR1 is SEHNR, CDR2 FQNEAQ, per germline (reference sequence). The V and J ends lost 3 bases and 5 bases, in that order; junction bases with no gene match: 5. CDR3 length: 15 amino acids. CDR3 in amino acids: CASSFDRGMYQPQHF. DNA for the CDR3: TGTGCCAGCAGCTTTGACAGGGGGATGTATCAGCCCCAGCATTTT.

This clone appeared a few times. The CDR3: CASATSGGANYEQYF. As DNA, the CDR3 is TGTGCCAGCGCAACTAGCGGGGGGGCGAACTACGAGCAGTACTTC. The chain carries TRBV5-4 and TRBJ2-7, with 13 bases that match TRBD2. The germline gives CDR1 SGHNT, CDR2 YYREEE (reference sequence). This CDR3 region has 15 residues. Germline trimming cut 7 bases from V and 3 bases from J; bases unmatched to any gene: 7. The variable domain in full, completed from reference TRBV5-4 and TRBJ2-7, reads ETGVTQSPTHLIKTRGQQVTLRCSSQSGHNTVSWYQQALGQGPQFIFQYYREEENGRGNFPPRFSGLQFPNYSSELNVNALELDDSALYLCASATSGGANYEQYFGPGTRLTVT.

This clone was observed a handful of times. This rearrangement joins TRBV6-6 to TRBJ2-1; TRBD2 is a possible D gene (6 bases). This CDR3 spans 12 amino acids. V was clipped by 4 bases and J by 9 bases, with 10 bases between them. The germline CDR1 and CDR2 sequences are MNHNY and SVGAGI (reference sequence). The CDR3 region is CASSSRGFEQFF. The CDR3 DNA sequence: TGTGCCAGCAGTTCACGGGGGTTTGAGCAGTTCTTC.